The table lists the clone carrying this T cell receptor (beta chain) with a few counts. Its antigen is not identified. The data were obtained in a study of T-cell reconstitution after alpha-beta-depleted transplantation in children. Findings and limits, study-wide: When one year had passed after transplant, most T-cell counts and diversity came from newly produced T cells. Recipient T cells and thymic progenitors that survived gave rise to the high TCRbeta diversity observed at day 60 in some patients. Approximately two months post-transplant, alpha-beta T cells reportedly originated from several hundred expanded graft clones.

Unique molecular identifiers were used to barcode this TCRbeta library. TCRdb analysed the PCR reads with MiXCR anew, one entry per CDR3 protein. The repertoire consists of about 980,000 distinct CDR3 sequences, with around 30% occurring once and the leading ten covering 28%. The germline V and J ends were trimmed by 3 bases and 2 bases, with 10 bases remaining between them. This CDR3 spans 14 amino acids. Per the germline V gene, CDR1 is MDHEN and CDR2 is SYDVKM. The sequencing here drew on PBMCs, mostly from graft donor cells, taken 360 days after TCRalphabeta/CD19-depleted stem cell transplant. The origin of this receptor is a boy in the first two years of life who had a stem cell transplant for SCID, so the T cells may come from the graft donor. The chain recombines TRBV28 with TRBJ2-5, with D tentatively TRBD2 (6 bases). CDR3 coding DNA: TGTGCCAGCAGTTTGGGGGACTGGCAAGAGACCCAGTACTTC. This gives the protein CASSLGDWQETQYF.